Following are 3 T cell receptor beta chains from one sample sequenced in a study of cytomegalovirus exposure and HLA in healthy donors. With 60 Vbeta and 13 Jbeta primers, the PCR was carried out. The method was immunoSEQ multiplex PCR; TCRdb's version includes in-frame clones alone and lacks a portion of them. The sample carries about 35,000 clones, less than 85% recorded once. Sequencing was performed on PBMCs. These receptors came from a male donor in good health and CMV-seronegative.

This sequence joins TRBV7-9 and TRBJ1-4, with TRBD1 matching over 8 bases. CDR3 length: 14 amino acids. V lost 5 bases and J lost 4; bases outside the gene matches: 3. CDR1 is SEHNR, CDR2 FQNEAQ, per germline (reference sequence). Written as DNA, the CDR3 is TGTGCCAGCAGCGCCGGACAGGGTAATGAAAAACTGTTTTTT. Translation: CASSAGQGNEKLFF. Drawing the rest from reference TRBV7-9 and TRBJ1-4, the complete variable domain is DTGVSQNPRHKITKRGQNVTFRCDPISEHNRLYWYRQTLGQGPEFLTYFQNEAQLEKSRLLSDRFSAERPKGSFSTLEIQRTEQGDSAMYLCASSAGQGNEKLFFGSGTQLSVL.

The chain combines TRBV29-1 with TRBJ2-1; D gene uncertain. V was cut by 7 bases and J by 3 bases, with 13 bases left in between. Germline CDR1 SQVTM, CDR2 ANQGSEA. This CDR3 is built from 13 residues. The DNA for the CDR3 is TGCAGCGGGCGTGGAGCGCTCTACAATGAGCAGTTCTTC. Translated: CSGRGALYNEQFF.

This chain joins TRBV18 and TRBJ1-2, with D hard to call. The CDR3 sequence is 16 residues long. CDR1 is KGHSH and CDR2 is LQKENI in the germline V gene. Trimming removed 2 bases at V and 4 bases at J, with 17 bases between. CDR3 nucleotide sequence: TGTGCCAGCTCACCAAACTCAGGAGGGATGGCCTATGGCTACACCTTC. Residues: CASSPNSGGMAYGYTF.